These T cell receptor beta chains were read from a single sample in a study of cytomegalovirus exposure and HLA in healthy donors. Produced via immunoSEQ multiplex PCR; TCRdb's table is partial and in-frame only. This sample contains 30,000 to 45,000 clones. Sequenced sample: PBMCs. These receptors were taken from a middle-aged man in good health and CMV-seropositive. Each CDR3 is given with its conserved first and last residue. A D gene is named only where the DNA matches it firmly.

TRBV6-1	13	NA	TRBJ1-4	TGTGCCAGCAGTGAAGAGGGGGGGGAAAAACTGTTTTTT	CASSEEGGEKLFF
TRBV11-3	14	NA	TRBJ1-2	TGTGCCAGCAGCTTAGGTGGCACGGAGTATGGCTACACCTTC	CASSLGGTEYGYTF
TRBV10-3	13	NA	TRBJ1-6	TGTGCCATCAGTGACAGGGATGGGTCACCCCTCCACTTT	CAISDRDGSPLHF
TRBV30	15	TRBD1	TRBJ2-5	TGTGCCTGGAACCCGGGACAGGGTGTGGGGGAGACCCAGTACTTC	CAWNPGQGVGETQYF
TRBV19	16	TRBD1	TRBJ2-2	TGTGCCAGTATTGCCGGACAGGGGTCGTTTTCCGGGGAGCTGTTTTTT	CASIAGQGSFSGELFF
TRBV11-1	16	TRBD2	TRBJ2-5	TGTGCCAGCAGCTCTTCCGAACTAGCGGGAGTTGAGACCCAGTACTTC	CASSSSELAGVETQYF
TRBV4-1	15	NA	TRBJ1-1	TGCGCCAGCAGCCAACCCCTCGGGGGGTTTACGGAAGCTTTCTTT	CASSQPLGGFTEAFF
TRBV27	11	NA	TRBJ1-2	TGTGCCAGCCCAGGGGTGTATGGCTACACCTTC	CASPGVYGYTF
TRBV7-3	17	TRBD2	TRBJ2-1	TGTGCCAGCAGCATCACTAGCGGGAGCGGCATCTACAATGAGCAGTTCTTC	CASSITSGSGIYNEQFF
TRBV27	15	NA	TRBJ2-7	TGTGCCAGCAGTTTATCTGGGGCCCCAGGGTACGAGCAGTACTTC	CASSLSGAPGYEQYF
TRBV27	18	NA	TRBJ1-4	TGTGCCAGCAGTTTCCTAGACGCTATAGGGGGGGTTAATGAAAAACTGTTTTTT	CASSFLDAIGGVNEKLFF
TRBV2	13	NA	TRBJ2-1	TGTGCCACCACTAGACGGGAACACAATGAGCAGTTCTTC	CATTRREHNEQFF
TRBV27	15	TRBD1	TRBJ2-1	TGTGCCAGCAGTCGGGACAGGACGGGGTACAATGAGCAGTTCTTC	CASSRDRTGYNEQFF
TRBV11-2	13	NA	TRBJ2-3	TGTGCCAGCAGCTACTACAGCACAGATACGCAGTATTTT	CASSYYSTDTQYF
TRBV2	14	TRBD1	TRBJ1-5	TGTGCCAGCACTTGGAGGACAGGAAATCAGCCCCAGCATTTT	CASTWRTGNQPQHF
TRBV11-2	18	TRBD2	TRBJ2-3	TGTGCCAGCAGCCCCATCCGGGGCAGCGGGAGGGCCACAGATACGCAGTATTTT	CASSPIRGSGRATDTQYF
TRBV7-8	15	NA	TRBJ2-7	TGTGCCAGCAGCTTAGAGCAAGCCTTCTCCTACGAGCAGTACTTC	CASSLEQAFSYEQYF
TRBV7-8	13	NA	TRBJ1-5	TGTGCCAGCAGCTTAGTAGGGGTTCAGCCCCAGCATTTT	CASSLVGVQPQHF
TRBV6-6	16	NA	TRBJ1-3	TGTGCCAGCAGTTCCACTGACGGGGTGTCTGGAAACACCATATATTTT	CASSSTDGVSGNTIYF
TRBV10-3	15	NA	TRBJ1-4	TGTGCCACCAAGGGGCCCGGACAGCTAAATGAAAAACTGTTTTTT	CATKGPGQLNEKLFF
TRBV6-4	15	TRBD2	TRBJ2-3	TGTGCCAGCAGTGACTCGGGAGGGAGCACAGATACGCAGTATTTT	CASSDSGGSTDTQYF
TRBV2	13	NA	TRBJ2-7	TGTGCCAGCAGCTCAGGGGTCGCCTACGAGCAGTACTTC	CASSSGVAYEQYF
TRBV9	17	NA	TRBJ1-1	TGTGCCAGCAGGCGGGACGGTGGACTGGGGCCGAACACTGAAGCTTTCTTT	CASRRDGGLGPNTEAFF
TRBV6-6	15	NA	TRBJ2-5	TGTGCCAGCAGTACCCCTCAGGAGGGGCGGGAGACCCAGTACTTC	CASSTPQEGRETQYF
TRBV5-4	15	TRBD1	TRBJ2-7	TGTGCCAGCAGGGCTGGACAGGGAGTATGGTACGAGCAGTACTTC	CASRAGQGVWYEQYF
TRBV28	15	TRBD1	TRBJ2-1	TGTGCCAGCAGTTTATGGACAGGGGGGGACAATGAGCAGTTCTTC	CASSLWTGGDNEQFF
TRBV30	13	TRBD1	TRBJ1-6	TGTGCCTCGGACAGGGGGGAGCTTTCACCCCTCCACTTT	CASDRGELSPLHF
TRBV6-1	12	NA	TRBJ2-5	TGTGCCAGCAGTGCCGCGGGAGAGACCCAGTACTTC	CASSAAGETQYF
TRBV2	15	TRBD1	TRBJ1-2	TGTGCCAGCAGTCGGGGGACAGGGGGGAACTATGGCTACACCTTC	CASSRGTGGNYGYTF
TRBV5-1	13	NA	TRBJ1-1	TGCGCCAGCAGCTCAACAGAGAACACTGAAGCTTTCTTT	CASSSTENTEAFF
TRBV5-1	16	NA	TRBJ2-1	TGCGCCAGCAGCTTGGCCCCCGGTGGCTCCTACAATGAGCAGTTCTTC	CASSLAPGGSYNEQFF
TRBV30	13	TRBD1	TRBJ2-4	TGTGCCTGGAAACCGGGACAGGTAAACATTCAGTACTTC	CAWKPGQVNIQYF
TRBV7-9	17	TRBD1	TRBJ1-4	TGTGCCAGCAGCGCCCGGGCCGGGACAGTCGGGATTAGAGAACTGTTTTTT	CASSARAGTVGIRELFF
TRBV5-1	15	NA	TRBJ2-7	TGCGCCAGCAGGATGGGGCTTCAGAGCTCCTACGAGCAGTACTTC	CASRMGLQSSYEQYF
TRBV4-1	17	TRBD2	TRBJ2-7	TGCGCCAGCAGCCTGGGACTAGCGGGAGGTGTCGTCTACGAGCAGTACTTC	CASSLGLAGGVVYEQYF
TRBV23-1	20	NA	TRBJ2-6	TGCGCCAGCAGTCAATACCGTGACAGGTTACACGTGGTTGGGGCCAACGTCCTGACTTTC	CASSQYRDRLHVVGANVLTF
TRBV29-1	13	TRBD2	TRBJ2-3	TGCAGCGTTGAAGGGACTAGCCGCGAGGCGCAGTATTTT	CSVEGTSREAQYF
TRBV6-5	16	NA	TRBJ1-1	TGTGCCAGCAGTTACTCGGTGAGCGACAGATGGACTGAAGCTTTCTTT	CASSYSVSDRWTEAFF
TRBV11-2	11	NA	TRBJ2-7	TGTGCCAGCAGCTCCCCTTACGAGCAGTACTTC	CASSSPYEQYF
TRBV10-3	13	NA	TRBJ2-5	TGTGCCATCAGAGGGACTGCACGGGAGACCCAGTACTTC	CAIRGTARETQYF
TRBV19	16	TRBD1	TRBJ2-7	TGTGCCAGTAGCTTGTCCAGACAGGGCCGTCCCTACGAGCAGTACTTC	CASSLSRQGRPYEQYF